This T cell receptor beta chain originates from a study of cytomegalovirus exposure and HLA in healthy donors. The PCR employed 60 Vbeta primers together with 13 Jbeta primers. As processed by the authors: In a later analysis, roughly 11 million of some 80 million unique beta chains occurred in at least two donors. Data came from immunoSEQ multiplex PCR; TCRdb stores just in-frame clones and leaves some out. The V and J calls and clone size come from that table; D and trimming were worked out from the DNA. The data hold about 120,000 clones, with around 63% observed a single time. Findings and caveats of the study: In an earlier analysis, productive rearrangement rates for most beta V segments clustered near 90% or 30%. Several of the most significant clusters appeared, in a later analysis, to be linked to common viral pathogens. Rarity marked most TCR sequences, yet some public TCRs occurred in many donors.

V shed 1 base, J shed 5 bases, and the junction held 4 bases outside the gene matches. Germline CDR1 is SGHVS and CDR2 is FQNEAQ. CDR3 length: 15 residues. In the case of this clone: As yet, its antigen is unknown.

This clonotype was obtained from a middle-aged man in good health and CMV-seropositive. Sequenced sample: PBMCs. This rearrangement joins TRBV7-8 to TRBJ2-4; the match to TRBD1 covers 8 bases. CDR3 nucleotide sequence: TGTGCCAGCAGCTTAGGAGGCAGGGGGCAAAACATTCAGTACTTC. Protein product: CASSLGGRGQNIQYF.